The sequence of this T cell receptor beta chain was determined in a study of CD8+ T cells in alopecia areata. General study findings and limits: Higher clonality was seen in lesional scalp than in normal scalp, especially in alopecia totalis/universalis. Normal skin contains resident alphabeta T cells, and these are also sequenced in scalp samples.

Germline CDR1 MDHEN, CDR2 SYDVKM. The CDR3 is 12 amino acids. V was cut by 1 base and J by 0 bases, with 1 base left in between. Punch biopsies of lesional scalp, plus peripheral blood, were taken from alopecia areata patients. PBMC-derived CD4+ and CD8+ T cells were sorted. About this clone: What it recognizes is unknown.

Extracted from the samples, RNA was reverse transcribed into cDNA to serve as the sequencing template. Produced via immunoSEQ multiplex PCR; TCRdb's table is partial and in-frame only. This table holds 65,000 to 95,000 clones, around 54% found once. This sequence was found in a human donor with alopecia areata. This chain links TRBV28 with TRBJ2-7; unclear D gene. The specimen was NKG2D-high CD8+ T cells sorted from blood. The CDR3 region is CASSLYSYEQYF. The CDR3 DNA sequence: TGTGCCAGCAGTTTATACTCCTACGAGCAGTACTTC.